These 20 T cell receptor beta chains were sequenced from one sample in a study of T cells in Graves' hyperthyroidism and ophthalmopathy. Amplified regions were TCR beta CDR3 sequences from RNA transcripts. RT-PCR in the first round (using the HTBI primer set) targeted the TCR CDR3. TCRdb re-analysed the multiplex PCR reads in MiXCR, keeping a single row per CDR3 protein. The sample carries about 270,000 distinct CDR3 sequences, approximately 24% recorded once. The source material was blood. The receptors derive from a woman aged 40 to 49 with Graves' ophthalmopathy.

J is TRBJ2-5 and V is TRBV9, with TRBD2 matching over 8 bases. This CDR3 contains 19 residues. CDR1 is SGDLS, CDR2 YYNGEE, per germline. J was trimmed by 4 bases and V by 4 bases; bases with no gene match: 21. This CDR3 is CASSSDRSGRGVPGETQYF. The CDR3, as DNA: TGTGCCAGCAGCTCCGACCGGAGCGGGAGAGGGGTCCCCGGAGAGACCCAGTACTTC.

At least ten counts were recorded for this clonotype. The chain combines TRBV28 with TRBJ1-1; weak D call: TRBD1 (5 bases). Per the germline V gene, CDR1 is MDHEN and CDR2 is SYDVKM. The V end lost 7 bases, the J end lost 0 bases, and 15 bases lay between the germline ends. The CDR3 covers 15 residues. The DNA of the CDR3 is TGTGCCAGCACCTTAGGGGTCGGAGTGAACACTGAAGCTTTCTTT. It yields the protein CASTLGVGVNTEAFF. Looking up the rest from reference TRBV28 and TRBJ1-1 gives the full variable domain: DVKVTQSSRYLVKRTGEKVFLECVQDMDHENMFWYRQDPGLGLRLIYFSYDVKMKEKGDIPEGYSVSREKKERFSLILESASTNQTSMYLCASTLGVGVNTEAFFGQGTRLTVV.

The genes are TRBV5-1 and TRBJ2-4; no clear D gene. With 0 bases removed from V and 8 bases from J, the gap between germline ends came to 9 bases. Germline CDR1 and CDR2: SGHRS and YFSETQ. The CDR3 is made up of 13 amino acids. The DNA of the CDR3 is TGCGCCAGCAGCTTGGTGATATCGGACATTCAGTACTTC. This sequence encodes CASSLVISDIQYF. Full variable domain (missing parts from reference TRBV5-1 and TRBJ2-4): KAGVTQTPRYLIKTRGQQVTLSCSPISGHRSVSWYQQTPGQGLQFLFEYFSETQRNKGNFPGRFSGRQFSNSRSEMNVSTLELGDSALYLCASSLVISDIQYFGAGTRLSVL.

This clonotype has a count of ten or more. A much larger clone differs from this one at a single base, so this may be a read error. J is TRBJ2-7 and V is TRBV29-1, with D unclear. The ends were cut back, 5 bases at V and 9 bases at J, with 14 bases in the middle. The CDR3 totals 11 residues. Germline CDR1 is SQVTM and CDR2 is ANQGSEA. The CDR3 nucleotides are TGCAGCGTTCCCGCCTTTGGTGGGCAGTACTTC. Translation: CSVPAFGGQYF.

This clonotype has a count of ten or more. This sequence joins TRBV2 and TRBJ2-7, with 9 bases aligning to TRBD1. The CDR3 covers 15 residues. Germline V gene data show CDR1 as SNHLY and CDR2 as FYNNEI. V lost 5 bases to trimming and J lost 2 bases; unmatched junction nucleotides: 7. The CDR3 spells CASSSLRDRAYEQYF. In DNA form, the CDR3 reads TGTGCCAGCAGTTCCCTCCGGGACAGGGCCTACGAGCAGTACTTC.

This clonotype was seen repeatedly, ten times or more. A much larger clone differs by one base, so this may be a read error. The V gene is TRBV6-5, the J gene TRBJ2-7, with D hard to call. The CDR3 totals 11 residues. The V end was cut by 6 bases, the J end by 3 bases, with 6 bases between. Germline loops: CDR1 MNHEY, CDR2 SVGAGI. This chain's CDR3 is CASRYDYEQYF. Here the CDR3 DNA reads TGTGCCAGCAGGTACGACTACGAGCAGTACTTC.

This clonotype was recorded at least ten times. The chain combines TRBV11-2 with TRBJ2-3, with D perhaps being TRBD1 or TRBD2 (7 bases each). Per the germline V gene, CDR1 is SGHAT and CDR2 is FQNNGV. The CDR3 consists of 17 residues. The V and J ends lost 4 bases and 0 bases respectively, with 17 bases between them. This chain's CDR3 is CASSSTGAGDSTDTQYF. CDR3 coding DNA: TGTGCCAGCAGCTCCACAGGGGCGGGAGACAGCACAGATACGCAGTATTTT.

The sample holds a few counts of this clonotype. The chain joins TRBV2 to TRBJ2-6, with D possibly TRBD2 on 6 matching bases. Per germline, CDR1 SNHLY and CDR2 FYNNEI. This CDR3 comprises 15 residues. V was shortened by 7 bases and J by 1 base, with 11 bases between the two germline ends. The CDR3 DNA is TGTGCCAGCACTTCCGGGACTTCTGGGGCCAACGTCCTGACTTTC. Encoded protein: CASTSGTSGANVLTF.

This clonotype was found many times. V usage is TRBV11-2 and J usage is TRBJ2-5, with D perhaps given as TRBD1 or TRBD2 (6 bases each). The CDR3 extends over 15 amino acids. With 6 bases removed from V and 1 base from J, the gap between germline ends came to 15 bases. Germline lookup yields CDR1 SGHAT and CDR2 FQNNGV. The CDR3 is CASRFKGGFQETQYF. The CDR3 region has the DNA TGTGCCAGCAGGTTTAAGGGGGGCTTCCAAGAGACCCAGTACTTC.

This clonotype has at least ten counts. The V gene is TRBV6-5, the J gene TRBJ1-2; D is uncertain. The CDR3 is 16 amino acids. The germline gives CDR1 MNHEY, CDR2 SVGAGI. V was shortened by 6 bases and J by 2 bases, with 19 bases between the two germline ends. CDR3 region: CASRTQTSPENYGYTF. The CDR3 nucleotides read TGTGCCAGCAGAACCCAAACCTCCCCCGAAAACTATGGCTACACCTTC.

This clonotype has at least ten counts. The rearrangement uses TRBV10-2 and TRBJ1-5; 10 nucleotides align to TRBD1. The junction had 3 bases not matched to a gene; V was cut back by 2 bases and J by 2 bases. CDR3 length: 16 residues. Germline values: CDR1 WSHSY, CDR2 SAAADI. CDR3 amino acids: CASSEAGTGGNQPQHF. In DNA, the CDR3 is TGCGCCAGCAGTGAGGCCGGGACAGGGGGCAATCAGCCCCAGCATTTT.

At least ten counts were recorded for this clonotype. The rearrangement joins TRBV29-1 to TRBJ2-2; D perhaps matches TRBD1 (6 bases). This CDR3 comprises 14 residues. Per the germline V gene, CDR1 is SQVTM and CDR2 is ANQGSEA. Trimming stripped 7 bases from V and 5 bases from J, with 17 bases between. The CDR3 sequence is CSASGVGSTGELFF. The CDR3 DNA follows: TGCAGCGCTTCAGGGGTTGGAAGTACCGGGGAGCTGTTTTTT.

This clonotype was seen many times. The V gene is TRBV6-1, the J gene TRBJ1-2, with a weak D call TRBD1 (6 bases). Germline V gene data show CDR1 as MNHNS and CDR2 as SASEGT. The CDR3 is 16 residues long. The V end lost 3 bases, the J end lost 1 base, and 15 bases lay between the germline ends. The CDR3 loop is CASSETFGTINYGYTF. Here the CDR3 DNA reads TGTGCCAGCAGTGAGACGTTCGGGACAATTAACTATGGCTACACCTTC.

This clonotype was found many times. The chain couples TRBV6-5 to TRBJ1-5; 7 positions agree with TRBD1. There are 12 residues in the CDR3. Trimming at V came to 6 bases and at J to 8 bases, leaving 4 bases not matched to a gene. CDR1 and CDR2 (germline): MNHEY, SVGAGI. The CDR3 nucleotides are TGTGCCAGCAGGACAGGGTTGGAGCCCCAGCATTTT. Protein: CASRTGLEPQHF.

Only one count was recorded for this clonotype. The gene calls are TRBV27 and TRBJ1-4; D unclear. V was pared by 3 bases and J by 0 bases, with 11 bases between. CDR3 length: 16 amino acids. Looked up from germline, CDR1 is MNHEY and CDR2 is SMNVEV (reference sequence). For the CDR3, the DNA is TGTGCCAGCAGTTTCCGTTGGCCGACAACTAATGAAAAACTGTTTTTT. Translating gives CASSFRWPTTNEKLFF.

This clonotype was recorded many times. The chain is built from TRBV15 and TRBJ1-3; D unclear. Germline CDR1 is LNHNV and CDR2 is YYDKDF (reference sequence). This CDR3 has 15 residues. V was shortened by 2 bases and J by 4 bases, with 12 bases between the two germline ends. CDR3 in DNA: TGTGCCACCAGCAGATCGCCAGGCTCCGGAAACACCATATATTTT. Its translation: CATSRSPGSGNTIYF.

J is TRBJ1-1 and V is TRBV20-1; D is ambiguous. The germline V and J ends were trimmed by 5 bases and 7 bases, with 17 bases remaining between them. The germline CDR1 and CDR2 sequences are DFQATT and SNEGSKA (reference sequence). This CDR3 comprises 13 residues. The CDR3 spells CSAPRRTEGEAFF. For the CDR3, the DNA is TGCAGTGCTCCAAGACGGACGGAAGGTGAAGCTTTCTTT.

This clonotype occurred many times. The rearrangement links TRBV4-1 to TRBJ2-5; no clear D. This CDR3 region has 13 residues. V was clipped by 1 base and J by 5 bases, with 8 bases between them. Germline V gene sequence: CDR1 MGHRA, CDR2 YSYEKL. The CDR3 spells CASSQVWVETQYF. CDR3 nucleotides: TGCGCCAGCAGCCAAGTTTGGGTTGAGACCCAGTACTTC.

This clonotype was recorded many times. DNA for the CDR3: TGTGCCAGCAGCTTAGACTACACTACCTACGAGCAGTACTTC. Its protein is CASSLDYTTYEQYF. The rearrangement links TRBV7-2 to TRBJ2-7; D call uncertain. Germline V gene sequence: CDR1 SGHTA, CDR2 FQGNSA. The V gene lost 1 base and the J gene lost 2 bases, with 9 bases spanning the gap. The CDR3 runs 14 residues.

The V call is TRBV19, the J call TRBJ1-5; 8 positions match TRBD1. Trimming took 7 bases from V and 4 from J; bases not matched to a gene: 3. In germline, CDR1 is LNHDA, CDR2 SQIVND (reference sequence). The CDR3 contains 13 residues. This CDR3 reads CASTWDRNQPQHF. The CDR3 DNA follows: TGTGCCAGTACGTGGGACAGGAATCAGCCCCAGCATTTT.